A single sample is the source of the 10 T cell receptor beta chains below, sequenced in a study of T cells in Graves' hyperthyroidism and ophthalmopathy (dated by TCRdb to about 2019). Receptor libraries were prepared by multiplex PCR. Data came from an Illumina HiSeq 2000. The TCR beta CDR3 regions were amplified from RNA transcripts. The TCR CDR3 was subjected to a first round of RT-PCR using the HTBI primer set and the Qiagen OneStep RT-PCR kit. TCRdb redid the processing of the public reads, applying fastp at Q25 and MiXCR, and retained in-frame beta chains. A single entry per CDR3 protein holds the most common genes and DNA from its merged rows. The sample table records a few hundred thousand distinct CDR3 sequences; around a quarter of these occur just once. Clones ranked in the top ten supply less than 75% of the sample. Sequenced: blood. These receptors came from a middle-aged man with Graves' hyperthyroidism.

The gene calls are TRBV19 and TRBJ2-3; the D gene is possibly TRBD2 (6 bases). Trimming took off 3 bases at V and 2 bases at J, with 9 bases between the two ends. This CDR3 has 14 amino acids. Per germline, CDR1 LNHDA and CDR2 SQIVND (reference sequence). The CDR3, as DNA: TGTGCCAGTAGTATGAGGACTACCACAGATACGCAGTATTTT. The encoded protein is CASSMRTTTDTQYF.

The V gene is TRBV12-5, the J gene TRBJ2-1; 12 nucleotides agree with TRBD2. The V and J ends lost 4 bases and 7 bases, in that order; junction bases with no gene match: 8. The CDR3 consists of 16 residues. The germline V gene encodes CDR1 LGHNT and CDR2 FRNRAP. This CDR3 reads CASGSPTSGSQNEQFF. The CDR3 DNA sequence: TGTGCTAGTGGTTCCCCGACTAGCGGGAGCCAGAATGAGCAGTTCTTC.

The chain recombines TRBV12-5 with TRBJ2-3; 9 bases are shared with TRBD1. CDR3 length equals 15 residues. Germline V gives CDR1 LGHNT, CDR2 FRNRAP. Unmatched junction bases numbered 4, after V lost 0 bases and J lost 6 bases. The CDR3 region is CASGLVGQGMDTQYF. The CDR3 coding sequence is TGTGCTAGTGGTTTGGTGGGACAGGGAATGGATACGCAGTATTTT.

This rearrangement joins TRBV6-1 to TRBJ2-7, with a weak D call TRBD1 (5 bases). Germline V gives CDR1 MNHNS, CDR2 SASEGT. This CDR3 is 12 amino acids long. With 7 bases removed from V and 3 bases from J, the gap between germline ends came to 10 bases. CDR3 residues: CASNGQGYEQYF. CDR3 DNA: TGTGCCAGCAACGGGCAGGGCTACGAGCAGTACTTC.

This clonotype was seen a handful of times. The chain couples TRBV7-3 to TRBJ1-1; 12 bases are shared with TRBD1. Looked up from germline, CDR1 is SGHTA and CDR2 is FQGTGA. The V and J ends lost 5 bases and 4 bases, in that order; junction bases with no gene match: 11. The CDR3 spans 17 residues. This chain's CDR3 is CASSQTGTGGYGTEAFF. The CDR3 DNA reads as TGTGCCAGCAGCCAAACCGGGACAGGGGGCTATGGCACTGAAGCTTTCTTT.

The J gene is TRBJ1-4, the V gene TRBV18; 8 nucleotides match TRBD1. Germline values: CDR1 KGHSH, CDR2 LQKENI. J was trimmed by 5 bases and V by 5 bases; bases with no gene match: 4. The CDR3 length is 14 residues. CDR3 sequence reads: CASSAGQGNEKLFF. The CDR3 DNA reads as TGTGCCAGCTCAGCCGGACAGGGAAATGAAAAACTGTTTTTT.

V is TRBV6-2 or TRBV6-3 and J is TRBJ2-7, with D unresolved. CDR1 is MNHEY and CDR2 is SVGEGT in the germline V gene. Trimming removed 6 bases at V and 0 bases at J, with 12 bases between. This CDR3 comprises 14 residues. In DNA form, the CDR3 reads TGTGCCAGCAGAAGGCAGTGGGGCTCCTACGAGCAGTACTTC. Residues: CASRRQWGSYEQYF.

This clonotype was seen more than once but under ten times. The V and J genes are TRBV3-1 and TRBJ1-1; D perhaps matches TRBD1 (6 bases). V was shortened by 4 bases and J by 4 bases, with 10 bases between the two germline ends. This CDR3 region has 13 residues. Germline V gives CDR1 LGHDT, CDR2 YNNKEL (reference sequence). CDR3 amino acids: CASSPGARTEAFF. The CDR3 bases are TGTGCCAGCAGCCCGGGGGCGCGCACTGAAGCTTTCTTT.

This clonotype was detected ten times or more. The V and J genes are TRBV29-1 and TRBJ1-1; 10 nucleotides match TRBD1. CDR3 length equals 14 residues. Trimming cost V 4 bases and J 1 base; bases outside gene matches: 3. CDR1 is SQVTM and CDR2 is ANQGSEA in the germline V gene. The chain's CDR3 is CSVVGDRGNTEAFF. The CDR3 coding sequence is TGCAGCGTTGTGGGGGACAGGGGGAACACTGAAGCTTTCTTT.

The chain carries TRBV5-1 and TRBJ2-7, with 10 bases that match TRBD1. Germline V gene lookup returns CDR1 SGHRS and CDR2 YFSETQ. The CDR3 loop spans 15 amino acids. Trimming took 4 bases from V and 1 from J; bases not matched to a gene: 5. The CDR3 is CASSRGQGRSYEQYF. For the CDR3, the DNA is TGCGCCAGCAGCCGGGGACAGGGGAGGTCCTACGAGCAGTACTTC.